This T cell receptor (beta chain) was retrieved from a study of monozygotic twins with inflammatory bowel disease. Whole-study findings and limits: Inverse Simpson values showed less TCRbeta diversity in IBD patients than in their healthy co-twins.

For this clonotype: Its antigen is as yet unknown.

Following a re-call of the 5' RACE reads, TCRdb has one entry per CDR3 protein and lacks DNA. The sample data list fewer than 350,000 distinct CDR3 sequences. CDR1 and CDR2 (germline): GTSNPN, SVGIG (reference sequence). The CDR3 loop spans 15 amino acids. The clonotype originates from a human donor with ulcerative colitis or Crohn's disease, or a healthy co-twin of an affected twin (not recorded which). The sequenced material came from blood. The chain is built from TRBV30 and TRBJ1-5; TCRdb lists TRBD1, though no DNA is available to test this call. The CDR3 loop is CAWSVGGQFNQPQHF.